These 19 T cell receptor beta chains share one sample of origin, sequenced in a study of blood T cell repertoires in COVID-19. The data were produced by immunoSEQ multiplex PCR, yet TCRdb's version contains in-frame clones alone and is incomplete. The sample records tens of thousands of clones, 75% to 90% being singletons. Sequenced sample: peripheral blood. These TCRs come from a human donor in a cohort sampled during active COVID-19.

For the CDR3, the DNA is TGTGCCAGCAGCTCGGGGACATTTTCGAACACCGGGGAGCTGTTTTTT. Translating it yields CASSSGTFSNTGELFF. This chain connects TRBV5-4 to TRBJ2-2, with D perhaps TRBD1 (6 bases). The ends were cut back, 3 bases at V and 0 bases at J, with 12 bases in the middle. CDR3 length: 16 residues. The germline V gene has CDR1 SGHNT and CDR2 YYREEE (reference sequence).

This chain joins TRBV7-9 and TRBJ1-1; D might be TRBD1 (6 bases). V lost 3 bases and J lost 10, with 18 bases in between. Germline lookup yields CDR1 SEHNR and CDR2 FQNEAQ (reference sequence). The CDR3 has 14 amino acids. This CDR3 reads CASSFRQADLGAFF. CDR3 nucleotide sequence: TGTGCCAGCAGCTTTAGACAGGCCGATCTGGGAGCTTTCTTT.

The CDR3 loop reads CASSPPAGTTYNEQFF. The CDR3 region has the DNA TGTGCCAGCTCACCCCCCGCCGGGACTACATACAATGAGCAGTTCTTC. The chain uses TRBV18 and TRBJ2-1; the match to TRBD2 covers 7 bases. The CDR3 totals 16 residues. Germline assignment: CDR1 KGHSH and CDR2 LQKENI. V shed 3 bases and J 4 bases; nucleotides not matched to a gene: 9.

This clone was recorded only once. The genes are TRBV9 and TRBJ2-2; 9 bases match TRBD2. J lost 2 bases, V lost 2 bases, and 1 base had no gene match. The CDR3 is made up of 15 amino acids. From germline, CDR1 is SGDLS and CDR2 YYNGEE. The CDR3: CASSVTSGNTGELFF. In DNA form, the CDR3 reads TGTGCCAGCAGCGTGACTAGCGGCAACACCGGGGAGCTGTTTTTT. Full variable domain (remainder filled in from reference TRBV9 and TRBJ2-2): DSGVTQTPKHLITATGQRVTLRCSPRSGDLSVYWYQQSLDQGLQFLIQYYNGEERAKGNILERFSAQQFPDLHSELNLSSLELGDSALYFCASSVTSGNTGELFFGEGSRLTVL.

In its sample, this clone was seen a few times. The chain has TRBV6-6 and TRBJ1-5, with TRBD1 matching 7 bases. The length of the CDR3 is 13 residues. Germline loops: CDR1 MNHNY, CDR2 SVGAGI (reference sequence). J was trimmed by 4 bases and V by 5 bases; bases with no gene match: 2. The CDR3 DNA reads TGTGCCAGCAGTCTACAGGGGAATCAGCCCCAGCATTTT. This gives the protein CASSLQGNQPQHF.

This clone was detected only once. The chain combines TRBV7-8 with TRBJ1-2, with no clear D. The CDR3 spans 16 residues. The ends were cut back, 3 bases at V and 8 bases at J, with 22 bases in the middle. Germline V gene sequence: CDR1 SGHVS, CDR2 FQNEAQ. Written as DNA, the CDR3 is TGTGCCAGCAGCTTGTCCGGGAGACTTGTTGCGTTCGGCTACACCTTC. Residues: CASSLSGRLVAFGYTF.

The chain employs TRBV6-5 and TRBJ2-7; possible D gene TRBD1, 6 bases. CDR3 length: 15 amino acids. Deletions cut 6 bases from V and 0 bases from J, with 15 bases between. The germline CDR1 and CDR2 sequences are MNHEY and SVGAGI. The CDR3 reads CASRDSRAISYEQYF. In DNA, the CDR3 is TGTGCCAGCAGGGACAGTAGGGCGATCTCCTACGAGCAGTACTTC.

The chain carries TRBV5-1 and TRBJ1-1; 8 bases line up with TRBD1. The V segment lost 3 bases and the J segment 8 bases; nucleotides outside the gene matches: 12. The CDR3 loop spans 15 amino acids. CDR1 SGHRS and CDR2 YFSETQ come from the germline V gene. CDR3 DNA sequence: TGCGCCAGCAGCTCGGCCGTGGGGCAGGGGGCGGAAGCTTTCTTT. This codes for CASSSAVGQGAEAFF.

V and J are TRBV11-1 and TRBJ1-1, with D maybe TRBD1 (5 bases). CDR1 is SGHAT, CDR2 FQDESV, per germline (reference sequence). CDR3 length: 14 amino acids. V lost 3 bases and J 1 base, leaving 9 bases between the germline ends. The CDR3 DNA reads TGTGCCAGCAGCTTTGGGCAGGGGAACACTGAAGCTTTCTTT. Its protein product is CASSFGQGNTEAFF.

The rearrangement joins TRBV27 to TRBJ2-5, with 11 bases identical to TRBD1. CDR1 MNHEY and CDR2 SMNVEV come from the germline V gene (reference sequence). The CDR3 runs 17 residues. V lost 0 bases, J lost 4 bases, and 7 bases stayed unmatched. The CDR3 protein is CASSLSPQGTGGETQYF. As DNA, the CDR3 is TGTGCCAGCAGTTTATCTCCTCAAGGGACAGGGGGAGAGACCCAGTACTTC.

The rearrangement uses TRBV6-5 and TRBJ1-1, with D maybe TRBD1 (5 bases). The V gene's germline CDR1 is MNHEY and CDR2 SVGAGI. CDR3 length equals 13 residues. V was shortened by 1 base and J by 7 bases, with 10 bases between the two germline ends. The CDR3 reads CASSYFRQGEAFF. CDR3 coding DNA: TGTGCCAGCAGTTACTTTCGGCAGGGTGAAGCTTTCTTT.

This rearrangement joins TRBV5-1 to TRBJ1-1; 7 bases match TRBD1. The V gene's germline CDR1 is SGHRS and CDR2 YFSETQ. The V segment lost 4 bases and the J segment 4 bases; nucleotides outside the gene matches: 7. CDR3 length equals 14 residues. CDR3 in amino acids: CASSPGGYGTEAFF. The CDR3 region has the DNA TGCGCCAGCAGCCCAGGGGGTTATGGCACTGAAGCTTTCTTT. The variable domain in full, completed from reference TRBV5-1 and TRBJ1-1, reads KAGVTQTPRYLIKTRGQQVTLSCSPISGHRSVSWYQQTPGQGLQFLFEYFSETQRNKGNFPGRFSGRQFSNSRSEMNVSTLELGDSALYLCASSPGGYGTEAFFGQGTRLTVV.

The chain employs TRBV27 and TRBJ2-7; 7 nucleotides agree with TRBD2. Germline V gene data show CDR1 as MNHEY and CDR2 as SMNVEV (reference sequence). After removal of 1 base from V and 0 bases from J, the junction contained 0 bases not matched to a gene. CDR3 length: 14 residues. The CDR3: CASSLWGGSYEQYF. CDR3 DNA: TGTGCCAGCAGTTTATGGGGGGGCTCCTACGAGCAGTACTTC.

This chain links TRBV2 with TRBJ2-3; D gene unclear. The germline V and J ends were trimmed by 5 bases and 1 base, with 13 bases remaining between them. The CDR3 has 15 residues. The germline V gene has CDR1 SNHLY and CDR2 FYNNEI. The CDR3 is CASSPGFSRTDTQYF. CDR3 bases: TGTGCCAGCAGTCCCGGGTTCTCCCGCACAGATACGCAGTATTTT.

V gene TRBV6-5 combines with J gene TRBJ1-6; TRBD1 aligns across 7 bases. The CDR3 extends over 15 amino acids. J gave up 8 bases and V 2 bases, and 6 bases lay outside the gene matches. The germline V gene encodes CDR1 MNHEY and CDR2 SVGAGI. This chain's CDR3 is CASSYRQGQDSPLHF. The CDR3 DNA reads TGTGCCAGCAGTTACCGACAGGGTCAGGATTCACCCCTCCACTTT.

The chain uses TRBV18 and TRBJ2-7; unclear D gene. V shed 2 bases and J shed 1 base, with 9 bases lying between them. CDR1 KGHSH and CDR2 LQKENI come from the germline V gene. The CDR3 sequence is 14 residues long. The CDR3 region is CASSPVFGSYEQYF. CDR3 sequence (DNA): TGTGCCAGCTCACCAGTGTTCGGTTCCTACGAGCAGTACTTC. The full variable domain, completed using reference TRBV18 and TRBJ2-7, is NAGVMQNPRHLVRRRGQEARLRCSPMKGHSHVYWYRQLPEEGLKFMVYLQKENIIDESGMPKERFSAEFPKEGPSILRIQQVVRGDSAAYFCASSPVFGSYEQYFGPGTRLTVT.

In DNA, the CDR3 is TGTGCCAGCAGCTTAAAGGGGGGACTAGCGCTAATTTACAATGAGCAGTTCTTC. Protein sequence: CASSLKGGLALIYNEQFF. The chain carries TRBV7-3 and TRBJ2-1; 10 bases are shared with TRBD2. The junction had 10 bases not matched to a gene; V was cut back by 1 base and J by 4 bases. The CDR3 runs 18 residues. In germline, CDR1 is SGHTA, CDR2 FQGTGA.

This sequence joins TRBV6-5 and TRBJ1-1; no definite D call. Per the germline V gene, CDR1 is MNHEY and CDR2 is SVGAGI. This CDR3 comprises 14 residues. With 5 bases removed from V and 2 bases from J, the gap between germline ends came to 12 bases. This chain's CDR3 is CASSPLGANTEAFF. The CDR3 nucleotides read TGTGCCAGCAGTCCCCTCGGAGCAAACACTGAAGCTTTCTTT.

V and J are TRBV10-1 and TRBJ2-7, with D perhaps matching TRBD1 (5 bases). Looked up from germline, CDR1 is WNHNN and CDR2 is SYGVQD (reference sequence). The CDR3 runs to 14 residues. Trimming took off 4 bases at V and 0 bases at J, with 10 bases between the two ends. CDR3 in DNA: TGCGCCAGCAGTGTACAGGCGAGCTCCTACGAGCAGTACTTC. Translation gives CASSVQASSYEQYF.